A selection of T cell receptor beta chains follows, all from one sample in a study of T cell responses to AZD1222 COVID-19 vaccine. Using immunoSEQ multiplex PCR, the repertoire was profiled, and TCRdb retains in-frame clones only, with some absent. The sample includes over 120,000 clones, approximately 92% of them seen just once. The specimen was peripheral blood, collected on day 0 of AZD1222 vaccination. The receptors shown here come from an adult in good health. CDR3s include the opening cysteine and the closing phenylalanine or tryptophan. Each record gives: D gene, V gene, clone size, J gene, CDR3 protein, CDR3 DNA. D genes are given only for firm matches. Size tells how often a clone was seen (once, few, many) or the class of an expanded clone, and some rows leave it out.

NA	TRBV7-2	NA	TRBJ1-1	CASSLYDPNTEAFF	TGTGCCAGCAGCTTATATGACCCGAACACTGAAGCTTTCTTT
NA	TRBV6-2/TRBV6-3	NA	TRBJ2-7	CASSYSAAHEQYF	TGTGCCAGCAGTTACTCGGCGGCCCACGAGCAGTACTTC
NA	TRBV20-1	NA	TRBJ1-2	CSARATGVYTF	TGCAGTGCTAGAGCCACCGGGGTCTACACCTTC
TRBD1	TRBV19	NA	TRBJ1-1	CASNPLGTGVGTEAFF	TGTGCCAGTAACCCCCTCGGGACAGGGGTCGGAACTGAAGCTTTCTTT
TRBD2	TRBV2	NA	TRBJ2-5	CASKREGVRETQYF	TGTGCCAGCAAGCGGGAGGGCGTTCGCGAGACCCAGTACTTC
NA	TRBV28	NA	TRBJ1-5	CASSSLKVDSNQPQHF	TGTGCCAGCAGTTCCCTGAAGGTGGATAGCAATCAGCCCCAGCATTTT
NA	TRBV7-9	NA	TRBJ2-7	CASSFRRGAGEQYF	TGTGCCAGCAGCTTTCGCAGGGGCGCGGGCGAGCAGTACTTC
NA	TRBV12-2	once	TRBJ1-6	CASRLPRRGRRSPLHF	TGTGCAAGTCGCTTACCACGTAGGGGGCGCAGATCACCCCTCCACTTT
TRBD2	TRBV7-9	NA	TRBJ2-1	CASSPPGGGVYNEQFF	TGTGCCAGCAGCCCACCGGGAGGGGGGGTCTACAATGAGCAGTTCTTC
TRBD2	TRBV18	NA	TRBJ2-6	CASSRLAGNSGANVLTF	TGTGCCAGCTCCCGACTAGCAGGGAACTCTGGGGCCAACGTCCTGACTTTC
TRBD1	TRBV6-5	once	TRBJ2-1	CASILGQGDYNEQFF	TGTGCCAGCATTTTAGGACAGGGGGATTACAATGAGCAGTTCTTC
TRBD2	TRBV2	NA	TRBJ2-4	CASSPLFGAGGTKLAKNIQYF	TGTGCCAGCAGCCCTCTCTTCGGGGCGGGGGGAACTAAACTAGCCAAAAACATTCAGTACTTC
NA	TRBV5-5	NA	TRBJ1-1	CASSPGGQNTEAFF	TGTGCCAGCAGCCCGGGGGGGCAGAACACTGAAGCTTTCTTT
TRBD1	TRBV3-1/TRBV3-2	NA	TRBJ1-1	CASSQGQDRRTEAFF	TGTGCCAGCAGCCAAGGCCAGGACAGGCGGACTGAAGCTTTCTTT
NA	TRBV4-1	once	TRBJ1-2	CASRNVGSYADGYTF	TGCGCCAGCAGAAATGTTGGCTCCTACGCGGATGGCTACACCTTC